What follows describes a single TCR beta chain. These data originate in a study of cytomegalovirus exposure and HLA in healthy donors. The PCR had 60 Vbeta and 13 Jbeta primers. Measured with immunoSEQ multiplex PCR; TCRdb has only the in-frame clones, and not every one. The table lists about 90,000 clones, about 67% of them singletons. The J segment lost 7 bases and the V segment lost 3 bases, leaving 7 bases of the junction unmatched. CDR1 SGDLS and CDR2 YYNGEE come from the germline V gene. CDR3 size: 15 residues. This TCR derives from a man in his thirties or forties in good health and CMV-seronegative. The chain employs TRBV9 and TRBJ1-4; 9 bases agree with TRBD1. Sequenced: PBMCs. The CDR3 loop is CASSDSTGGGEKLFF. The CDR3 DNA sequence: TGTGCCAGCAGCGATAGCACAGGGGGCGGTGAAAAACTGTTTTTT.